This entry features one TCR beta chain sequence. Its antigen remains unidentified. This entry belongs to a study of CXCR3-negative and CXCR3-positive naive CD8 T cells. Overall study findings and caveats: Cryopreservation partially lowered CXCR3 expression, so most assays used fresh PBMCs.

Libraries of TRB cDNA were made by 5' RACE and carried UMIs. TCRdb derives one entry per CDR3 protein from the 5' RACE reads, leaving out DNA. The sample's table shows roughly 28,000 distinct CDR3 sequences. The CDR3 is 16 residues long. Germline V gene lookup returns CDR1 SQVTM and CDR2 ANQGSEA. The sequenced material came from memory CD8+ T cells from blood. This clonotype was obtained from a human donor in good health. Some clones in this sample may be carry-over from other donors' samples. The V gene is TRBV29-1, the J gene TRBJ2-6; TCRdb designates TRBD1, a call that cannot be tested without DNA. CDR3 sequence reads: CSVRDRGRSGANVLTF. Full variable domain (missing parts from reference TRBV29-1 and TRBJ2-6): SAVISQKPSRDICQRGTSLTIQCQVDSQVTMMFWYRQQPGQSLTLIATANQGSEATYESGFVIDKFPISRPNLTFSTLTVSNMSPEDSSIYLCSVRDRGRSGANVLTFGAGSRLTVL.